This T cell receptor (beta chain) was documented in a study of cytomegalovirus exposure and HLA in healthy donors. Study as a whole: Early released data had about 85 million unique TCRs, all coming from HLA-typed donors. Study observations and caveats: Presence/absence comparisons presumed near-even sequencing depth among donors. TCR beta chains associated with HLA were, in a later analysis, more clonally expanded than equally common others.

Of note for this clone: What it binds is not known.

Germline lookup yields CDR1 LNHDA and CDR2 SQIVND (reference sequence). The CDR3 extends over 13 amino acids. Trimming cost V 4 bases and J 4 bases, with 11 bases left between them. The PCR made use of 60 Vbeta and 13 Jbeta primers. TCRdb's table, derived via immunoSEQ multiplex PCR, lists solely in-frame clones and lacks some. The data contain approximately 150,000 clones, around 63% of them singletons. The sequencing input was PBMCs. The rearrangement joins TRBV19 to TRBJ2-7, with D maybe TRBD1 (6 bases). The receptor comes from a woman under 30 in good health and CMV-seropositive. The CDR3 DNA follows: TGTGCCAGTAGTACACAGGGCCGGTACGAGCAGTACTTC. It translates to CASSTQGRYEQYF.